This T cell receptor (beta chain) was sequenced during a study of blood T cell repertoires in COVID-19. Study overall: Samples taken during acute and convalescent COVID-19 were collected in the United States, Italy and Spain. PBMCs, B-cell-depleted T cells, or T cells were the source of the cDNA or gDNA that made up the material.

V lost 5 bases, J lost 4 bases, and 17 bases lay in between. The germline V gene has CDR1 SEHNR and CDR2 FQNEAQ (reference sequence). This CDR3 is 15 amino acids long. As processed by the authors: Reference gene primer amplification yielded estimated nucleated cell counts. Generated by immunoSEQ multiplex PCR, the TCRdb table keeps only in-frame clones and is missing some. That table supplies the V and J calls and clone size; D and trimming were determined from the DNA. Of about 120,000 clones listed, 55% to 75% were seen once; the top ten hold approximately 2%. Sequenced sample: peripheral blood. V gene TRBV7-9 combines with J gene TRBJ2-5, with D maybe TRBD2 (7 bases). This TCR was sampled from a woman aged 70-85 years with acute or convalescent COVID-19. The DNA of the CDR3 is TGTGCCAGCAGCCTGACAATGGGGGGGCGAGAGACCCAGTACTTC. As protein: CASSLTMGGRETQYF.